This record covers a single TCR beta chain. V lost 5 bases, J lost 4 bases, and 17 bases lay in between. CDR1 LNHDA and CDR2 SQIVND come from the germline V gene (reference sequence). This CDR3 spans 16 amino acids. This entry is derived from a study of OX40 agonist ivuxolimab in advanced cancers. Whole-study context: Three patients responded partially, comprising one with hepatocellular carcinoma and two with cutaneous melanoma.

TCRdb's copy holds only in-frame clones and misses some; the assay was immunoSEQ multiplex PCR. The table has roughly 77,000 clones, more than 80% seen once. The sequence was collected from an adult with an advanced solid tumor such as melanoma, head and neck, liver or kidney cancer. Specimen: CD4+ or CD8+ T cells sorted from blood, collected in a trial of the OX40 agonist ivuxolimab. The gene calls are TRBV19 and TRBJ2-2; either TRBD1 or TRBD2 may fit D (6 bases each). The CDR3 nucleotides read TGTGCCAGTAGTTTGGCGAGGGGGGCGGGCACCGGGGAGCTGTTTTTT. This encodes CASSLARGAGTGELFF. Using reference TRBV19 and TRBJ2-2 for the parts outside the CDR3, the full variable domain is DGGITQSPKYLFRKEGQNVTLSCEQNLNHDAMYWYRQDPGQGLRLIYYSQIVNDFQKGDIAEGYSVSREKKESFPLTVTSAQKNPTAFYLCASSLARGAGTGELFFGEGSRLTVL.